These 21 T cell receptor beta chains came from one sample sequenced in a study of OX40 agonist ivuxolimab in advanced cancers. Assay: immunoSEQ multiplex PCR; the TCRdb copy retains only in-frame clones and omits some. Among 40,000 or so clones listed, 70% to 90% were seen once. This material consisted of CD4+ or CD8+ T cells sorted from blood, taken in a trial of the OX40 agonist ivuxolimab. Receptors originate from an adult with an advanced solid tumor such as melanoma, head and neck, liver or kidney cancer.

This rearrangement joins TRBV5-5 to TRBJ2-7, with 9 bases lining up with TRBD2. The junction had 5 bases not matched to a gene; V was cut back by 0 bases and J by 4 bases. CDR3 length equals 15 residues. The germline CDR1 and CDR2 sequences are SGHKS and YYEKEE (reference sequence). CDR3 amino acids: CASSLVWREGYEQYF. In DNA form, the CDR3 reads TGTGCCAGCAGCTTGGTTTGGCGGGAGGGTTACGAGCAGTACTTC.

The gene calls are TRBV2 and TRBJ1-1; TRBD1 aligns across 8 bases. V shed 7 bases and J 1 base; nucleotides not matched to a gene: 5. The germline V gene has CDR1 SNHLY and CDR2 FYNNEI. This CDR3 contains 14 residues. CDR3 nucleotides: TGTGCCAGCAATCCCGGGACAGGGAACACTGAAGCTTTCTTT. It is translated as CASNPGTGNTEAFF.

The rearrangement joins TRBV5-1 to TRBJ2-7; D not certain. The CDR3 consists of 15 residues. V dropped 0 bases and J dropped 2 bases, with 12 bases sitting between them. Looked up from germline, CDR1 is SGHRS and CDR2 is YFSETQ. For the CDR3, the DNA is TGCGCCAGCAGCTTGGAGTGGGCCACTACCTACGAGCAGTACTTC. It specifies CASSLEWATTYEQYF.

The V call is TRBV5-1, the J call TRBJ2-7; D gene unclear. Germline V gene sequence: CDR1 SGHRS, CDR2 YFSETQ. V was shortened by 4 bases and J by 3 bases, with 20 bases between the two germline ends. The CDR3 is 16 residues long. The DNA of the CDR3 is TGCGCCAGCAGCCCGCCCCAGCCTCCCTACCGCTACGAGCAGTACTTC. Amino acid sequence: CASSPPQPPYRYEQYF.

The J gene is TRBJ1-2, the V gene TRBV19; D perhaps matches TRBD1 (6 bases). CDR1 is LNHDA and CDR2 is SQIVND in the germline V gene (reference sequence). The ends were cut back, 4 bases at V and 3 bases at J, with 21 bases in the middle. This CDR3 has 17 amino acids. CDR3 coding DNA: TGTGCCAGTAGTACACCCCCCGGCAGGGGTGGGGACTATGGCTACACCTTC. This sequence encodes CASSTPPGRGGDYGYTF. The whole variable domain, remainder taken from reference TRBV19 and TRBJ1-2, is DGGITQSPKYLFRKEGQNVTLSCEQNLNHDAMYWYRQDPGQGLRLIYYSQIVNDFQKGDIAEGYSVSREKKESFPLTVTSAQKNPTAFYLCASSTPPGRGGDYGYTFGSGTRLTVV.

The V call is TRBV5-8, the J call TRBJ1-5, with D hard to call. The germline V gene has CDR1 SGHTS and CDR2 YDEGEE. V lost 1 base to trimming and J lost 2 bases, with 4 bases between them. The CDR3 length is 13 residues. CDR3 sequence reads: CASSLRGNQPQHF. The CDR3 DNA reads TGTGCCAGCAGCTTGCGGGGCAATCAGCCCCAGCATTTT.

The chain combines TRBV11-3 with TRBJ2-2; no firm D call. CDR3 length: 14 residues. CDR1 SGHNT and CDR2 YENEEA come from the germline V gene. V lost 4 bases, J lost 1 base, and 7 bases lay in between. The CDR3 DNA is TGTGCCAGCAGCTCCAGATTGAACACCGGGGAGCTGTTTTTT. Translation: CASSSRLNTGELFF.

The gene calls are TRBV27 and TRBJ2-3; D is perhaps TRBD2 (5 bases). In germline, CDR1 is MNHEY, CDR2 SMNVEV (reference sequence). V lost 4 bases, J lost 1 base, and 9 bases lay in between. The CDR3 extends over 14 amino acids. CDR3 DNA sequence: TGTGCCAGCAGTTCCCCCGGGGGCACAGATACGCAGTATTTT. Protein sequence: CASSSPGGTDTQYF.

The CDR3 sequence: CASSLVWVSRETQYF. As DNA, the CDR3 is TGTGCCAGCAGCTTAGTCTGGGTCTCCAGGGAGACCCAGTACTTC. V is TRBV13 and J is TRBJ2-5; no reliable D call. The CDR3 totals 15 residues. Trimming removed 1 base from V and 5 bases from J, with 14 bases in between. CDR1 and CDR2 (germline): PRHDT, FYEKMQ (reference sequence).

This clone was observed once. This chain uses TRBV27 with TRBJ2-7; the D is unclear. The CDR3 contains 13 residues. Looked up from germline, CDR1 is MNHEY and CDR2 is SMNVEV (reference sequence). V shed 6 bases and J shed 3 bases, with 12 bases lying between them. CDR3 sequence (DNA): TGTGCCAGCAGGGTATCCTACGACTACGAGCAGTACTTC. Its protein is CASRVSYDYEQYF.

This clone has only one observation. This chain uses TRBV10-3 with TRBJ1-1; D remains unclear. CDR1 is ENHRY and CDR2 is SYGVKD in the germline V gene. This CDR3 has 13 residues. V was cut by 2 bases and J by 6 bases, with 10 bases left in between. DNA for the CDR3: TGTGCCATCAGTGAGGGGTGGGCGGCTGAAGCTTTCTTT. This encodes CAISEGWAAEAFF.

The genes are TRBV5-4 and TRBJ2-1; no reliable D call. The CDR3 contains 13 residues. V lost 4 bases and J lost 4, with 9 bases in between. From germline, CDR1 is SGHNT and CDR2 YYREEE (reference sequence). CDR3 region: CASSPAGYNEQFF. CDR3 DNA: TGTGCCAGCAGCCCGGCCGGGTACAATGAGCAGTTCTTC.

The chain employs TRBV7-8 and TRBJ1-5; tentative D call: TRBD1 (6 bases). The ends were cut back, 6 bases at V and 7 bases at J, with 25 bases in the middle. Germline-derived CDR1 and CDR2 are SGHVS and FQNEAQ. The CDR3 runs 17 residues. The CDR3 DNA reads TGTGCCAGCAGTTCTATTATCCAGGGGTCGTATGTACAGCCCCAGCATTTT. Amino acid sequence: CASSSIIQGSYVQPQHF. Supplemented by reference TRBV7-8 and TRBJ1-5, the full variable domain reads GAGVSQSPRYKVAKRGQDVALRCDPISGHVSLFWYQQALGQGPEFLTYFQNEAQLDKSGLPSDRFFAERPEGSVSTLKIQRTQQEDSAVYLCASSSIIQGSYVQPQHFGDGTRLSIL.

The rearrangement joins TRBV13 to TRBJ1-2; 9 bases are shared with TRBD1. This CDR3 has 15 residues. The V and J ends lost 5 bases and 2 bases, in that order; junction bases with no gene match: 6. From germline, CDR1 is PRHDT and CDR2 FYEKMQ (reference sequence). CDR3 sequence reads: CASSHRTGENYGYTF. The DNA for the CDR3 is TGTGCCAGCAGCCATAGGACAGGGGAAAACTATGGCTACACCTTC.

The chain has TRBV4-1 and TRBJ1-1, with D hard to call. The V end lost 0 bases, the J end lost 7 bases, and 9 bases lay between the germline ends. The germline CDR1 and CDR2 sequences are MGHRA and YSYEKL. This CDR3 is 13 amino acids long. The CDR3 here is CASSQDYGYEAFF. The CDR3 nucleotides are TGCGCCAGCAGCCAAGATTATGGATATGAAGCTTTCTTT.

The rearrangement uses TRBV29-1 and TRBJ2-1; 11 bases map to TRBD2. The V gene's germline CDR1 is SQVTM and CDR2 ANQGSEA. V trimming: 5 bases; J trimming: 9 bases; junction bases outside the gene matches: 6. The CDR3 has 13 residues. The CDR3 spells CSVRLAGGREQFF. Written as DNA, the CDR3 is TGCAGCGTTAGGCTAGCGGGAGGACGTGAGCAGTTCTTC.

The gene calls are TRBV7-2 and TRBJ2-7; TRBD1 is a possible D gene (8 bases). The germline gives CDR1 SGHTA, CDR2 FQGNSA. V was clipped by 5 bases and J by 3 bases, with 14 bases between them. CDR3 length: 14 amino acids. CDR3 coding DNA: TGTGCCAGCAGCATAAACAGGGGGGGCTACGAGCAGTACTTC. Translating gives CASSINRGGYEQYF.

The rearrangement uses TRBV6-1 and TRBJ2-7, with 9 bases that match TRBD1. Trimming took 4 bases from V and 5 from J; bases not matched to a gene: 9. Per the germline V gene, CDR1 is MNHNS and CDR2 is SASEGT. The CDR3 is made up of 15 amino acids. In DNA, the CDR3 is TGTGCCAGCAGTGCCTCCGGGACAGGGTTCGACGAGCAGTACTTC. Protein sequence: CASSASGTGFDEQYF.

This clone qualifies as medium-sized. The chain has TRBV19 and TRBJ2-6; a possible D gene is TRBD1 (6 bases). The CDR3 has 16 amino acids. The V end lost 5 bases, the J end lost 2 bases, and 13 bases lay between the germline ends. Germline assignment: CDR1 LNHDA and CDR2 SQIVND (reference sequence). The chain's CDR3 is CASSPLGGTGANVLTF. The DNA for the CDR3 is TGTGCCAGTAGTCCCCTAGGGGGTACTGGGGCCAACGTCCTGACTTTC.

This clone was seen once. The V gene is TRBV18, the J gene TRBJ2-5; D remains ambiguous. This CDR3 spans 14 amino acids. Deletions cut 6 bases from V and 0 bases from J, with 11 bases between. Germline CDR1 is KGHSH and CDR2 is LQKENI. CDR3 nucleotides: TGTGCCAGCTCTCCAGTTGGGTACCAAGAGACCCAGTACTTC. Amino acids: CASSPVGYQETQYF.

The rearrangement joins TRBV19 to TRBJ2-1; 7 bases line up with TRBD1. The V gene end was trimmed by 5 bases and the J gene end by 2 bases; junction bases not matched to a gene: 6. The CDR3 is 15 amino acids. Germline CDR1 and CDR2: LNHDA and SQIVND (reference sequence). The chain's CDR3 is CASSQGGRTYNEQFF. CDR3 nucleotides: TGTGCCAGTAGTCAAGGGGGCAGGACCTACAATGAGCAGTTCTTC.